This TCR beta chain came from a study of cytomegalovirus exposure and HLA in healthy donors. V lost 4 bases to trimming and J lost 2 bases, with 18 bases between them. Germline lookup yields CDR1 SGDLS and CDR2 YYNGEE. CDR3 size: 17 residues. Sequencing was performed with immunoSEQ multiplex PCR; in TCRdb, only in-frame clones are kept and a portion is missing. The sample includes nearly 200,000 clones, 75% to 85% of them seen just once. This chain uses TRBV9 with TRBJ2-2; D is unclear. The clonotype comes from a woman under 40 in good health and CMV-seropositive. Sequenced material: PBMCs. The CDR3 bases are TGTGCCAGCAGCCCTCCAGGTGGGCGCCTTAACACCGGGGAGCTGTTTTTT. Amino acid sequence: CASSPPGGRLNTGELFF.